The clone carrying this T cell receptor (beta chain) has just a few counts. Its specificity is not known. The data were taken from a study of T cell responses to AZD1222 COVID-19 vaccine. Unmatched junction bases numbered 6, after V lost 6 bases and J lost 2 bases. The length of the CDR3 is 16 residues. CDR1 and CDR2 (germline): SNHLY, FYNNEI. Profiled with immunoSEQ multiplex PCR; TCRdb holds only in-frame clones, not every one. The sample has about 150,000 clones, approximately 90% seen once. Study-wide points: Just a handful of AZD1222 recipients were seropositive at baseline. Only after the peak T cell response were repertoires sampled.

The source is an adult who received the AZD1222 COVID-19 vaccine. The rearrangement joins TRBV2 to TRBJ2-1, with TRBD2 identical over 11 bases. This material consisted of peripheral blood, taken 28 days after the second AZD1222 dose. The CDR3 coding sequence is TGTGCCAGCAGCAGATTAGCGGGAGGGGCCTACAATGAGCAGTTCTTC. Translation gives CASSRLAGGAYNEQFF.